A selection of T cell receptor beta chains follows, all from one sample in a study of blood T cell repertoires in COVID-19. The assay was immunoSEQ multiplex PCR, and TCRdb's table has in-frame clones only and misses some. The data contain 300,000 or so clones, about 91% of them seen just once; the ten biggest clones take up approximately 6.6%. Sequencing used peripheral blood. The receptors originated from a woman aged 25 to 45 who had recovered from COVID-19. The CDR3 runs from the conserved cysteine through the conserved F or W. The D gene is left open where the match is weak. Rows may omit the clone size; those that give it use once, few, many or a size class.

v_gene	abundance	j_gene	d_gene	CDR3aa	CDR3nt
TRBV5-6	NA	TRBJ1-2	TRBD1	CASRYRGPNYGYTF	TGTGCCAGCAGATACAGGGGGCCGAACTATGGCTACACCTTC
TRBV19	NA	TRBJ2-1	NA	CASSTESYNEQFF	TGTGCCAGTAGTACTGAGTCCTACAATGAGCAGTTCTTC
TRBV5-1	NA	TRBJ1-2	NA	CASSLAGEGYGYTF	TGCGCCAGCAGCTTGGCGGGGGAGGGCTATGGCTACACCTTC
TRBV24-1	NA	TRBJ2-2	TRBD1	CATERQGAGELFF	TGTGCCACCGAAAGACAGGGGGCCGGGGAGCTGTTTTTT
TRBV2	NA	TRBJ2-3	TRBD2	CASSERMWTSGSTDTQYF	TGTGCCAGCAGTGAACGAATGTGGACTAGCGGGAGCACAGATACGCAGTATTTT
TRBV3-1/TRBV3-2	NA	TRBJ1-4	TRBD1	CASNDRGLSEKLFF	TGTGCCAGCAACGACAGGGGGCTGAGTGAAAAACTGTTTTTT
TRBV4-2	NA	TRBJ1-2	NA	CASSQDREGTFNYGYTF	TGTGCCAGCAGCCAAGATAGGGAGGGGACTTTTAACTATGGCTACACCTTC
TRBV6-2/TRBV6-3	NA	TRBJ2-1	NA	CASSSQDWAPNEQFF	TGTGCCAGCAGTTCTCAGGACTGGGCCCCAAATGAGCAGTTCTTC
TRBV9	NA	TRBJ2-2	NA	CATLDRNTGELFF	TGTGCCACTTTAGACAGGAACACCGGGGAGCTGTTTTTT
TRBV4-2	once	TRBJ1-2	NA	CASSQGLDYGYTF	TGTGCCAGCAGCCAAGGTCTCGACTATGGCTACACCTTC
TRBV18	NA	TRBJ1-2	TRBD1	CASSPGTGAPFYGYTF	TGTGCCAGCTCACCAGGGACAGGGGCCCCCTTTTATGGCTACACCTTC
TRBV7-9	many	TRBJ1-2	TRBD1	CASRLGDSHKYDGYTF	TGTGCCAGCAGGCTAGGGGACAGCCACAAGTACGATGGCTACACCTTC
TRBV30	NA	TRBJ1-3	NA	CAWSYSGARPGNTIYF	TGTGCCTGGAGTTATTCAGGGGCGCGCCCTGGAAACACCATATATTTT
TRBV3-1/TRBV3-2	few	TRBJ2-1	NA	CASSRGQDEQFF	TGTGCCAGCAGCCGGGGGCAGGATGAGCAGTTCTTC
TRBV9	NA	TRBJ1-5	NA	CASSGGPNVGQPQHF	TGTGCCAGCAGCGGGGGCCCAAATGTGGGTCAGCCCCAGCATTTT
TRBV11-3	NA	TRBJ2-5	TRBD1	CASSLRDRETQYF	TGTGCCAGCAGCTTACGGGACAGGGAGACCCAGTACTTC
TRBV7-2	NA	TRBJ2-1	NA	CASSSPFYPYNEQFF	TGTGCCAGCAGCTCCCCGTTTTATCCCTACAATGAGCAGTTCTTC
TRBV14	NA	TRBJ1-1	TRBD1	CASSQDSSDRGDTEAFF	TGTGCCAGCAGCCAAGATAGCTCGGACAGGGGGGACACTGAAGCTTTCTTT
TRBV5-4	once	TRBJ1-2	NA	CASSLDSHGLNGYTF	TGTGCCAGCAGCTTGGATTCCCACGGACTCAATGGCTACACCTTC
TRBV6-5	NA	TRBJ2-3	NA	CASSYFIEQYF	TGTGCCAGCAGTTATTTTATAGAGCAGTATTTT
TRBV5-1	NA	TRBJ2-3	TRBD1	CASSSRDRETDTQYF	TGCGCCAGCAGCTCCCGGGACAGGGAAACAGATACGCAGTATTTT
TRBV5-4	NA	TRBJ2-6	TRBD1	CASSLTGVGANVLTF	TGTGCCAGCAGCTTGACAGGGGTTGGGGCCAACGTCCTGACTTTC
TRBV4-1	NA	TRBJ2-7	TRBD1	CASSQRTGFHEQYF	TGCGCCAGCAGCCAAAGGACAGGATTCCACGAGCAGTACTTC
TRBV7-8	NA	TRBJ2-7	NA	CASSLVGRGPYEQYF	TGTGCCAGCAGCTTAGTCGGGCGGGGACCCTACGAGCAGTACTTC
TRBV15	NA	TRBJ1-4	NA	CATSIRRADNEKLFF	TGTGCCACCAGCATTAGGAGGGCCGATAATGAAAAACTGTTTTTT
TRBV7-9	NA	TRBJ2-1	TRBD2	CASSFTSGNEQFF	TGTGCCAGCAGCTTCACTAGCGGGAATGAGCAGTTCTTC
TRBV5-1	NA	TRBJ1-1	NA	CASSLASGVGTEAFF	TGCGCCAGCAGCTTGGCCTCGGGGGTGGGCACTGAAGCTTTCTTT
TRBV6-5	NA	TRBJ1-2	NA	CASSYQAAGAYGYTF	TGTGCCAGCAGTTACCAGGCGGCAGGGGCCTATGGCTACACCTTC
TRBV19	once	TRBJ1-6	NA	CASSIAGADYNSPLHF	TGTGCCAGTAGTATAGCTGGAGCGGATTATAATTCACCCCTCCACTTT
TRBV3-1/TRBV3-2	NA	TRBJ2-7	NA	CASSQDHDRPAYEQYF	TGTGCCAGCAGCCAAGATCATGACAGACCTGCCTACGAGCAGTACTTC
TRBV30	NA	TRBJ1-1	NA	CAWSWEAEAFF	TGTGCCTGGAGTTGGGAGGCTGAAGCTTTCTTT
TRBV20-1	NA	TRBJ2-7	TRBD1	CSAKTGYEQYF	TGCAGTGCTAAGACAGGGTACGAGCAGTACTTC
TRBV5-4	few	TRBJ1-6	TRBD1	CASSNRTGENSPLHF	TGTGCCAGCAGCAACCGGACAGGGGAGAATTCACCCCTCCACTTT
TRBV2	NA	TRBJ2-1	TRBD2	CASIRAGGLRSYNEQFF	TGTGCCAGCATTAGAGCGGGGGGTTTAAGGTCCTACAATGAGCAGTTCTTC
TRBV28	NA	TRBJ1-2	NA	CASTVTNYGYTF	TGTGCCAGCACCGTTACTAACTATGGCTACACCTTC
TRBV9	many	TRBJ1-1	NA	CASSPDTNTEAFF	TGTGCCAGCAGCCCGGACACGAACACTGAAGCTTTCTTT
TRBV7-9	NA	TRBJ1-4	NA	CASSPPMATGREKLFF	TGTGCCAGCAGCCCCCCAATGGCAACAGGGCGCGAAAAACTGTTTTTT
TRBV28	NA	TRBJ1-5	TRBD1	CASSPSDRGSQPQHF	TGTGCCAGCAGTCCGTCGGACAGGGGAAGCCAGCCCCAGCATTTT
TRBV19	NA	TRBJ2-2	TRBD2	CASTRPGGYTGELFF	TGTGCCAGTACCCGGCCGGGGGGGTACACCGGGGAGCTGTTTTTT
TRBV5-1	NA	TRBJ1-5	NA	CASSVTAKSDSQVQPQHF	TGCGCCAGCAGCGTAACCGCGAAGTCAGACAGTCAGGTTCAGCCCCAGCATTTT
TRBV28	NA	TRBJ2-6	NA	CASSMPNYSGANVLTF	TGTGCCAGCAGCATGCCAAACTACTCTGGGGCCAACGTCCTGACTTTC